The TCR beta chain described here comes from a study of shared clonotypes between healthy human individuals (dated by TCRdb to 2018 to 2021). Looking at the study overall: A few men and a couple of women, aged 18 to 49 years, made up the cohort. Per donor, three plates each were used for CD4 naive and CD4 memory, two for CD8 naive, and one for CD8 memory. The study deeply sequenced blood TCR repertoires of about 5 healthy adults to estimate repertoire size and the extent of clonotype sharing between individuals. Libraries were prepared and TCR repertoires were sequenced by different laboratories using diverse techniques, in order to increase sequencing depth and limit assay-specific biases. Per donor, leukapheresis produced somewhere between about 0.94 and 9.5 billion PBMCs. The study at large found these results: Estimated clonotype richness was generally larger for naive than for memory subsets. Even with the large sequencing depth, rarefaction of the sorted-subset datasets indicated that sequencing was incomplete. Only blood was sampled, and tissue TCR repertoires likely differ from those in blood. Compared with non-shared clonotypes, the clonotypes found in all four sorted-subset donors had higher generation probabilities. Pairwise subsampling led to the expectation that sequencing depth would affect the degree of clonotype sharing among donors. Because the study included only a small number of donors, the genetic and exposure-history diversity represented was limited. When a handful of donors were compared, the shared fraction of clonotypes was around 5.1% for naive CD4, 3.5% for naive CD8, 2.3% for memory CD4, and less than 0.45% for memory CD8.

TCR CDR3 regions were amplified from genomic DNA by multiplex PCR using the deep immunoSEQ assay. Genomic DNA extracted from each cell subset was distributed evenly over all wells of several immunoSEQ 96-well plates, and each plate served as one replicate. For sorted subsets, 150 to 250 ng of genomic DNA, equivalent to 25,000 to 35,000 T cell genomes, went into each replicate PCR. Purified libraries were quantified with a Qubit 3.0 fluorometer, sized on a Bioanalyzer 2100, and re-quantified with the KAPA Library Quantification kit. Every immunoSEQ 96-well plate was sequenced on a separate single-read 150-cycle Illumina NextSeq 550 flow cell. From the authors' description of their analysis: The immunoSEQ output contained only junctional sequences without quality scores, so filtering could not match that applied to full-length reads. Sequences were annotated with PyIR, a Python wrapper for IgBLAST v1.9, using IMGT germline references to assign V/J genes and CDR3. Reads were filtered out if the reads had weak V/J assignments (E-value above 1e-6), no CDR3, stop codons, out-of-frame junctions, or ambiguous translated residues. V3J clonotypes were defined by identical inferred V gene, J gene, and CDR3 amino acid sequence. The percentage overlap between two repertoires was calculated by dividing the number of shared unique clonotypes by the size of the smaller repertoire. Richness of each repertoire was evaluated using RTK rarefaction, the Chao1 estimator, and Recon v2.1 estimates of unobserved clonotypes. Generation probabilities were computed with OLGA for all TCRbeta clonotypes obtained by the gDNA method from a few donors. TCRdb provides this immuneACCESS table in a form limited to in-frame rearrangements. Some clones are lacking; in checked studies, under half of them reflect an unresolved V gene, and why the rest are absent is not known. V, J and clone size were drawn from that table, and D and trimming were deduced from the DNA. The sample records millions of clones, about 95% of which are singletons. The ten largest account for roughly 1.1% of the sample.

In regard to this clone: There is no known antigen for this receptor. No base-level quality is on record; no much larger clone is a single base apart.

CD8 naive samples were CD45RO-negative cells positively selected for CCR7, giving a CD45RA+CCR7+ population that excluded TemRA cells. Healthy HIV-negative adults with no recently reported acute infections or vaccinations were included as donors. All donors were Caucasian adults living in Nashville, Tennessee, USA. Blood was collected by leukapheresis, and PBMCs were isolated by Ficoll-Histopaque density gradient centrifugation and then cryopreserved in liquid nitrogen vapor phase. Analytical flow cytometry was used to check the purity and quantity of each magnetically sorted T cell population. Genomic DNA was isolated from every sorted fraction and measured by UV absorbance on a Nanodrop 2000c. The germline V gene encodes CDR1 MNHEY and CDR2 SMNVEV (reference sequence). V sheds 3 bases and J sheds 6 bases, leaving 17 bases between their ends. CDR3 length: 16 amino acids, cysteine to phenylalanine. Solely the CDR3 DNA is kept, with 48 bases framed from the first base.

The sequence was collected from a man younger than 35 in good health. Sequencing was carried out using naive CD8+ T cells sorted from blood. Per the publication, the cell subset or site label means: CD45RA+CCR7+. The rearrangement combines TRBV27 with TRBJ2-2; matching of 5 bases hints at TRBD2 as the D gene. The DNA sequence is given as TGTGCCAGCAGTTTCATGAGGGCGGGCGTACCCGGGGAGCTGTTTTTT. Translated, this is CASSFMRAGVPGELFF.